A single sample gave rise to the 21 T cell receptor beta chains below, sequenced in a study of T cell changes during pregnancy in multiple sclerosis. TCRdb keeps only in-frame clones here, not all; method: immunoSEQ multiplex PCR. The sample lists tens of thousands of clones, roughly 90% occurring once. The sample consisted of CD8+ T cells from peripheral blood mononuclear cells, taken in the first trimester of pregnancy. The source is a female donor with multiple sclerosis, enrolled in a pregnancy study.

The V gene is TRBV7-7, the J gene TRBJ2-2, with 8 bases identical to TRBD2. J gave up 4 bases and V 5 bases, and 9 bases lay outside the gene matches. Germline V gene data show CDR1 as SSHAT and CDR2 as FNYEAQ (reference sequence). The CDR3 is 16 amino acids. The CDR3 protein is CASSPREGVSTGELFF. The CDR3 DNA reads TGTGCCAGCAGCCCACGGGAGGGGGTGAGCACCGGGGAGCTGTTTTTT. Looking up the rest from reference TRBV7-7 and TRBJ2-2 gives the full variable domain: GAGVSQSPRYKVTKRGQDVTLRCDPISSHATLYWYQQALGQGPEFLTYFNYEAQPDKSGLPSDRFSAERPEGSISTLTIQRTEQRDSAMYRCASSPREGVSTGELFFGEGSRLTVL.

The chain carries TRBV5-4 and TRBJ1-1, with 11 positions matching TRBD1. The CDR3 has 15 amino acids. V lost 2 bases to trimming and J lost 3 bases; unmatched junction nucleotides: 3. Germline values: CDR1 SGHNT, CDR2 YYREEE (reference sequence). The CDR3 protein is CASSFRTGGDTEAFF. As DNA, the CDR3 is TGTGCCAGCAGCTTCCGGACAGGGGGCGACACTGAAGCTTTCTTT.

CDR3 DNA: TGTGCCAGCAGCATTTATAGCGATTTTGAAAAACTGTTTTTT. Protein sequence: CASSIYSDFEKLFF. The genes are TRBV7-9 and TRBJ1-4; D is unclear. CDR3 length equals 14 residues. Germline V gene lookup returns CDR1 SEHNR and CDR2 FQNEAQ (reference sequence). V was pared by 5 bases and J by 7 bases, with 14 bases between.

V and J are TRBV2 and TRBJ1-5; 7 bases are a match to TRBD1. CDR1 and CDR2 (germline): SNHLY, FYNNEI. CDR3 length: 13 residues. The ends lost 0 bases at V and 12 bases at J; junction bases unmatched: 5. The CDR3 loop is CASSEALQGGQHF. CDR3 DNA: TGTGCCAGCAGTGAAGCGCTTCAGGGGGGCCAGCATTTT.

The chain couples TRBV10-2 to TRBJ2-2; D remains ambiguous. V was shortened by 6 bases and J by 3 bases, with 11 bases between the two germline ends. This CDR3 contains 14 residues. Germline V lookup: CDR1 WSHSY, CDR2 SAAADI. The DNA of the CDR3 is TGCGCCAGCAGCCTGACTCGTTACACCGGGGAGCTGTTTTTT. Translated, it gives CASSLTRYTGELFF.

This clone was observed a single time. The J gene is TRBJ2-3, the V gene TRBV4-2, with 7 bases fitting TRBD2. CDR1 is LGHNA and CDR2 is YNFKEQ in the germline V gene. This CDR3 is 15 amino acids long. Unmatched junction bases numbered 10, after V lost 4 bases and J lost 6 bases. DNA for the CDR3: TGTGCCAGCAGCCGTGGGCGGGGGTTTGGGGATACGCAGTATTTT. Translation: CASSRGRGFGDTQYF.

This chain joins TRBV4-3 and TRBJ2-3; weak D call: TRBD1 (7 bases). This CDR3 has 17 amino acids. Germline CDR1 is LGHNA and CDR2 is YSLEER. Between the trimmed V and J ends, which lost 0 bases and 0 bases, there was a span of 13 bases. Written as DNA, the CDR3 is TGCGCCAGCAGCCAAGACCCCCAGGGGGGTAGCACAGATACGCAGTATTTT. Its translation is CASSQDPQGGSTDTQYF.

The chain carries TRBV4-1 and TRBJ2-7; 8 positions agree with TRBD2. The V and J ends lost 4 bases and 4 bases, in that order; junction bases with no gene match: 6. The CDR3 consists of 14 residues. Looked up from germline, CDR1 is MGHRA and CDR2 is YSYEKL. The CDR3, as DNA: TGCGCCAGCAGCCCGGGGACTAGAGGATACGAGCAGTACTTC. This sequence encodes CASSPGTRGYEQYF.

The CDR3 sequence is CSVEDRLSGELFF. CDR3 nucleotides: TGCAGCGTTGAAGATCGGTTGTCCGGGGAGCTGTTTTTT. The chain is built from TRBV29-1 and TRBJ2-2; unclear D gene. The ends were cut back, 0 bases at V and 6 bases at J, with 8 bases in the middle. The CDR3 runs to 13 residues. From germline, CDR1 is SQVTM and CDR2 ANQGSEA.

This chain connects TRBV7-9 to TRBJ2-7; 7 bases match TRBD2. Per the germline V gene, CDR1 is SEHNR and CDR2 is FQNEAQ (reference sequence). The junction had 6 bases not matched to a gene; V was cut back by 0 bases and J by 4 bases. The length of the CDR3 is 15 residues. In DNA, the CDR3 is TGTGCCAGCAGCTTAGCGTCGGGGGGACCGTACGAGCAGTACTTC. Translated, it gives CASSLASGGPYEQYF.

The chain couples TRBV7-2 to TRBJ1-5, with D perhaps matching TRBD1 (5 bases). Germline CDR1 and CDR2: SGHTA and FQGNSA. This CDR3 spans 15 amino acids. V was trimmed by 0 bases and J by 7 bases, leaving 13 bases between them. CDR3: CASSLAGGLKQPQHF. The CDR3 nucleotides are TGTGCCAGCAGCTTAGCGGGGGGGTTAAAACAGCCCCAGCATTTT.

The rearrangement uses TRBV6-1 and TRBJ1-2, with a tentative D call TRBD1 (5 bases). V shed 5 bases and J shed 0 bases, with 10 bases lying between them. CDR1 and CDR2 from the germline V gene are MNHNS and SASEGT. The CDR3 runs 14 residues. CDR3 DNA: TGTGCCAGCAGTCAGCGGGGGGCTAACTATGGCTACACCTTC. It is translated as CASSQRGANYGYTF.

The genes are TRBV30 and TRBJ2-5; D possibly corresponds to TRBD2 (6 bases). Germline V gives CDR1 GTSNPN, CDR2 SVGIG (reference sequence). Between the trimmed V and J ends, which lost 5 bases and 4 bases, there was a span of 17 bases. This CDR3 spans 14 amino acids. CDR3 protein: CAWRGGKLGETQYF. The CDR3 DNA is TGTGCCTGGCGGGGCGGGAAGCTCGGAGAGACCCAGTACTTC.

The chain links TRBV15 to TRBJ1-2; D is undetermined. V gave up 5 bases and J gave up 8 bases, with 15 bases separating them. Germline V gene sequence: CDR1 LNHNV, CDR2 YYDKDF (reference sequence). CDR3 length equals 13 residues. The CDR3: CATSPQRGWGYTF. In DNA, the CDR3 is TGTGCCACCAGCCCCCAGCGGGGATGGGGCTACACCTTC.

The CDR3 region is CASSPSGIGNQPQHF. CDR3 bases: TGTGCCAGCTCGCCCTCAGGGATAGGCAATCAGCCCCAGCATTTT. This rearrangement joins TRBV18 to TRBJ1-5, with D possibly being TRBD1 (5 bases). V lost 6 bases and J 2 bases, leaving 14 bases between the germline ends. The CDR3 is made up of 15 amino acids. Germline V gene lookup returns CDR1 KGHSH and CDR2 LQKENI.

This chain connects TRBV28 to TRBJ2-3; D is unclear. The V end was cut by 5 bases, the J end by 2 bases, with 17 bases between. The CDR3 consists of 16 residues. Per the germline V gene, CDR1 is MDHEN and CDR2 is SYDVKM. The chain's CDR3 is CASSPGSIDNTDTQYF. The CDR3 DNA sequence: TGTGCCAGCAGTCCCGGTTCAATCGATAACACAGATACGCAGTATTTT.

The chain couples TRBV29-1 to TRBJ1-2, with 7 bases lining up with TRBD1. V gave up 5 bases and J gave up 5 bases; unmatched junction bases: 14. CDR1 is SQVTM and CDR2 is ANQGSEA in the germline V gene. The CDR3 consists of 15 residues. The CDR3: CSVLSYTGEEYGYTF. The CDR3 coding sequence is TGCAGCGTTCTGTCTTATACAGGGGAGGAGTATGGCTACACCTTC.

The genes are TRBV5-1 and TRBJ1-2, with no clear D. Germline CDR1 SGHRS, CDR2 YFSETQ. The CDR3 contains 10 residues. V shed 4 bases and J shed 10 bases, with 8 bases lying between them. CDR3 sequence: CASSPRPYTF. The CDR3 DNA reads TGCGCCAGCAGCCCCCGTCCCTACACCTTC.

V usage is TRBV7-2 and J usage is TRBJ1-3; D unclear. Germline lookup yields CDR1 SGHTA and CDR2 FQGNSA. V was cut by 0 bases and J by 0 bases, with 6 bases left in between. The CDR3 sequence is 15 residues long. CDR3 loop: CASSLAGSSGNTIYF. The CDR3 DNA reads as TGTGCCAGCAGCTTAGCGGGGAGCTCTGGAAACACCATATATTTT.

V and J are TRBV6-6 and TRBJ2-1; D unclear. Germline CDR1 MNHNY, CDR2 SVGAGI (reference sequence). The CDR3 is made up of 16 amino acids. The V and J ends lost 0 bases and 6 bases respectively, with 15 bases between them. CDR3 sequence (DNA): TGTGCCAGCAGTTACTCCTTGCGTCTAGACCCCAATGAGCAGTTCTTC. This gives the protein CASSYSLRLDPNEQFF.

This sequence joins TRBV10-1 and TRBJ2-7; D is perhaps TRBD2 (6 bases). This CDR3 spans 12 amino acids. With 10 bases removed from V and 3 bases from J, the gap between germline ends came to 13 bases. The V gene's germline CDR1 is WNHNN and CDR2 SYGVQD (reference sequence). CDR3 nucleotides: TGCGCCATGTCTAGCGTACACTACGAGCAGTACTTC. Protein sequence: CAMSSVHYEQYF.